Listed here is a single TCR beta chain. Thawed, overnight-rested PBMC were stained with GMM-loaded CD1B tetramer, viability dye and anti-CD3, then sorted. The CD1B tetramers carried C32 glucose monomycolate purified from Rhodococcus equi. From each donor, about 100,000 tetramer-negative cells were sorted. The protocol was immunoSEQ multiplex PCR, while the TCRdb copy is restricted to in-frame clones and leaves out a portion. Of 55,000 to 65,000 clones detected, approximately 81% appear once; the ten largest clones hold 9.5% to 15%. The data belong to a study of T cells in tuberculosis. General study results and limits: Some low-affinity tetramer-binding T cells may be absent from this sample.

The sequence derives from an adult woman with latent tuberculosis. What was sequenced was CD1b-GMM tetramer-negative cells sorted from PBMCs.

The CDR3 here is CASSIRSEAFF. Written as DNA, the CDR3 is TGTGCCAGTAGTATCAGATCTGAAGCTTTCTTT. The V gene is TRBV19, the J gene TRBJ1-1; D call uncertain. The CDR3 is 11 residues long. Trimming shortened V by 3 bases and J by 6 bases, and 5 bases separated the two germline ends. CDR1 is LNHDA and CDR2 is SQIVND in the germline V gene (reference sequence).